Described below is a single TCR beta chain sequence and its context. The CDR3 is 14 amino acids. With 4 bases removed from V and 6 bases from J, the gap between germline ends came to 13 bases. In germline, CDR1 is MRHNA, CDR2 SNTAGT. The record originates from a study of T cell responses to AZD1222 COVID-19 vaccine. Method: immunoSEQ multiplex PCR; TCRdb's copy keeps in-frame clones and lacks some. The sample has some 150,000 clones, 90% seen once. The clonotype comes from an adult in good health. The genes are TRBV6-4 and TRBJ2-1; the D call may be TRBD1 or TRBD2 (7 bases each). Sequencing was performed on peripheral blood, taken on day 0 of AZD1222 vaccination. The CDR3 nucleotides are TGTGCCAGCAGTGCGGCAGGGGGGGGCAATGAGCAGTTCTTC. It specifies CASSAAGGGNEQFF.